The subject of this entry is one TCR beta chain. Its antigen is not identified. Each cDNA held unique molecular identifiers, and template switching gave it a universal primer site. TCRdb independently ran MiXCR on the 5' RACE reads; one entry per CDR3 protein. The repertoire includes about 190,000 distinct CDR3 sequences, approximately 15% of them detected once, and 35% to 50% sits in the top ten. These data belong to a study of identical twins. Notes on the study in general: Weaker excess twin sharing was seen among beta out-of-frame sequences.

CDR1 and CDR2 (germline): DFQATT, SNEGSKA (reference sequence). The CDR3 length is 14 residues. J was trimmed by 8 bases and V by 3 bases; bases with no gene match: 10. The same sample was also used in a study of T cells expressing NK-cell markers. That work states: The use of an anti-gamma-delta TCR antibody, which was added in several experiments, restricted sorting to T cells expressing alpha-beta TCR.

Specimen: CD8+ T cells sorted from blood. The chain couples TRBV20-1 to TRBJ2-4; 7 bases match TRBD1. The receptor's source is a woman in her late teens or twenties in good health. The DNA for the CDR3 is TGCAGTGCTAGCCAGGGGGAGAGGGTCGACATTCAGTACTTC. It codes for CSASQGERVDIQYF.